One sample yielded the 32 T cell receptor beta chains listed below, sequenced in a study of T-cell reconstitution after alpha-beta-depleted transplantation in children. Unique molecular identifiers featured in how the TCRbeta library was prepared. A single record per CDR3 protein comes from TCRdb applying MiXCR to the PCR reads. Among around 580,000 distinct CDR3 sequences listed, around 23% were seen once. The starting material was PBMCs, mostly from graft donor cells, obtained 360 days after TCRalphabeta/CD19-depleted stem cell transplant. These receptors all come from a boy in the first two years of life who had a stem cell transplant for acute myeloid leukemia, so the T cells may come from the graft donor.

The chain uses TRBV28 and TRBJ2-5; 8 bases match TRBD2. J gave up 7 bases and V 3 bases, and 13 bases lay outside the gene matches. The CDR3 runs to 16 residues. CDR1 is MDHEN, CDR2 SYDVKM, per germline. Written as DNA, the CDR3 is TGTGCCAGCAGTTTGGGCGGGGGGCCGGCACCTCCGACCCAGTACTTC. This sequence encodes CASSLGGGPAPPTQYF.

This clonotype was seen a few times. CDR3 DNA: TGTGCCAGCTCACGACTCCCTCTCGGTATGGCAGAGCAGTACGTC. Translating it yields CASSRLPLGMAEQYV. The V call is TRBV6-1, the J call TRBJ2-7; D gene ambiguous. Trimming removed 8 bases at V and 7 bases at J, with 24 bases between. This CDR3 has 15 amino acids. Germline V gene data show CDR1 as MNHNS and CDR2 as SASEGT.

A note on this clonotype: One end of the junction is discordant with germline, which a read error may explain. This sequence joins TRBV5-1 and TRBJ2-3; 13 nucleotides align to TRBD2. This CDR3 spans 17 amino acids. Germline loops: CDR1 SGHRS, CDR2 YFSETQ. The CDR3 DNA reads TGCGCCAGCAGCTTGGAACTAGCGGGGGGGCCGGCAGATACGCAGGATTTT. It is translated as CASSLELAGGPADTQDF.

The chain carries TRBV7-2 and TRBJ1-6; D is ambiguous. V lost 0 bases, J lost 4 bases, and 10 bases lay in between. CDR1 is SGHTA and CDR2 is FQGNSA in the germline V gene. This CDR3 is built from 16 residues. CDR3 sequence: CASSLAGGSYNSPLHF. CDR3 nucleotides: TGTGCCAGCAGCTTAGCAGGCGGGTCATATAATTCACCCCTCCACTTT.

This clonotype was seen repeatedly, ten times or more. This sequence joins TRBV7-2 and TRBJ2-1, with D unclear. This CDR3 comprises 14 residues. Deletions cut 0 bases from V and 4 bases from J, with 7 bases between. Germline V gene data show CDR1 as SGHTA and CDR2 as FQGNSA. CDR3 loop: CASSLAVAYNEQFF. DNA of the CDR3: TGTGCCAGCAGCTTAGCTGTCGCGTACAATGAGCAGTTCTTC. Variable domain in full (rest from reference TRBV7-2 and TRBJ2-1): GAGVSQSPSNKVTEKGKDVELRCDPISGHTALYWYRQSLGQGLEFLIYFQGNSAPDKSGLPSDRFSAERTGGSVSTLTIQRTQQEDSAVYLCASSLAVAYNEQFFGPGTRLTVL.

There are many counts of this clonotype. The chain couples TRBV15 to TRBJ1-6; no firm D call. CDR1 is LNHNV and CDR2 is YYDKDF in the germline V gene (reference sequence). The CDR3 spans 15 residues. V was trimmed by 3 bases and J by 4 bases, leaving 10 bases between them. CDR3 bases: TGTGCCACCAGCAGTCCTTTCAATTATAATTCACCCCTCCACTTT. This encodes CATSSPFNYNSPLHF.

The chain uses TRBV20-1 and TRBJ2-3, with 9 bases matching TRBD2. Trimming took 8 bases from V and 3 from J; bases not matched to a gene: 6. CDR1 and CDR2 from the germline V gene are DFQATT and SNEGSKA (reference sequence). The CDR3 totals 13 residues. The CDR3 loop is CSSTSGLTDTQYF. The CDR3 nucleotides read TGCAGTTCGACTAGCGGACTAACAGATACGCAGTATTTT.

A few counts support this clonotype. The V and J genes are TRBV2 and TRBJ2-1, with D hard to call. Trimming stripped 4 bases from V and 8 bases from J, with 6 bases between. Germline loops: CDR1 SNHLY, CDR2 FYNNEI. The CDR3 is 11 amino acids. The CDR3 bases are TGTGCCAGCAGTGGACACTATGAGCAGTTCTTC. Its protein is CASSGHYEQFF.

The chain is built from TRBV28 and TRBJ1-5; D unclear. This CDR3 spans 12 amino acids. V dropped 7 bases and J dropped 1 base, with 5 bases sitting between them. The germline V gene has CDR1 MDHEN and CDR2 SYDVKM. The CDR3 sequence: CASTQSNQPQHF. The CDR3 nucleotides are TGTGCCAGCACCCAAAGCAATCAGCCCCAGCATTTT. Full variable domain (rest looked up from reference TRBV28 and TRBJ1-5): DVKVTQSSRYLVKRTGEKVFLECVQDMDHENMFWYRQDPGLGLRLIYFSYDVKMKEKGDIPEGYSVSREKKERFSLILESASTNQTSMYLCASTQSNQPQHFGDGTRLSIL.

Many counts were recorded for this clonotype. This chain joins TRBV6-1 and TRBJ2-1, with 7 bases lining up with TRBD2. V was pared by 6 bases and J by 0 bases, with 2 bases of the junction left unmatched. Germline loops: CDR1 MNHNS, CDR2 SASEGT. The CDR3 is made up of 14 amino acids. The CDR3 DNA is TGTGCCAGCAGGCGGGGGAGCTCCTACAATGAGCAGTTCTTC. As protein: CASRRGSSYNEQFF.

There are many counts of this clonotype. This chain joins TRBV29-1 and TRBJ2-7, with 9 positions matching TRBD1. The CDR3 consists of 16 residues. Looked up from germline, CDR1 is SQVTM and CDR2 is ANQGSEA. V was pared by 6 bases and J by 4 bases, with 16 bases of the junction left unmatched. CDR3 sequence (DNA): TGCAGCGTCGTACCCCATCAGGACAGGGGAAGGTACGAGCAGTACTTC. This encodes CSVVPHQDRGRYEQYF.

This clonotype was picked up many times. This chain joins TRBV20-1 and TRBJ2-5; 7 bases map to TRBD1. J gave up 4 bases and V 5 bases, and 7 bases lay outside the gene matches. The CDR3 extends over 13 amino acids. CDR1 is DFQATT and CDR2 is SNEGSKA in the germline V gene (reference sequence). CDR3 in DNA: TGCAGTGCTTTGGACAGGACAGGAGAGACCCAGTACTTC. Its protein is CSALDRTGETQYF.

This clonotype appeared a few times. The rearrangement joins TRBV18 to TRBJ2-1, with a possible D match to TRBD2 (6 bases). The CDR3 runs 13 residues. Germline CDR1 KGHSH, CDR2 LQKENI. The V and J ends lost 6 bases and 8 bases respectively, with 14 bases between them. The CDR3 DNA reads TGTGCCAGCTCCCGGGGGTGGCTCCATGAGCAGTTCTTC. It is translated as CASSRGWLHEQFF.

A few counts support this clonotype. The chain couples TRBV12-3 or TRBV12-4 to TRBJ2-7; D not certain. V was pared by 6 bases and J by 0 bases, with 6 bases between. This CDR3 comprises 12 residues. CDR3: CASRDVSYEQYF. The CDR3 DNA is TGTGCCAGCAGGGACGTCTCCTACGAGCAGTACTTC.

The rearrangement joins TRBV18 to TRBJ1-5, with no clear D. The CDR3 is 16 residues long. The V end was cut by 3 bases, the J end by 3 bases, with 15 bases between. Germline values: CDR1 KGHSH, CDR2 LQKENI. This CDR3 is CASSPDIPNDNQPQHF. In DNA, the CDR3 is TGTGCCAGCTCACCTGATATCCCGAACGACAATCAGCCCCAGCATTTT.

This clonotype showed up many times. The chain couples TRBV29-1 to TRBJ2-3; tentatively, D is TRBD2 (6 bases). The CDR3 loop spans 12 amino acids. Germline CDR1 SQVTM, CDR2 ANQGSEA. Between the trimmed V and J ends, which lost 5 bases and 3 bases, there was a span of 9 bases. This CDR3 reads CSVTAGTDTQYF. CDR3 in DNA: TGCAGCGTTACGGCGGGGACAGATACGCAGTATTTT.

This chain uses TRBV29-1 with TRBJ2-3; tentative D call: TRBD2 (5 bases). CDR3 length: 15 amino acids. V was clipped by 3 bases and J by 2 bases, with 15 bases between them. Germline lookup yields CDR1 SQVTM and CDR2 ANQGSEA. The CDR3 sequence is CSVEILGGATDTQYF. CDR3 sequence (DNA): TGCAGCGTTGAGATACTAGGCGGTGCCACAGATACGCAGTATTTT.

The chain carries TRBV2 and TRBJ2-7; 9 nucleotides agree with TRBD2. This CDR3 has 15 residues. V lost 6 bases to trimming and J lost 2 bases; unmatched junction nucleotides: 8. Germline values: CDR1 SNHLY, CDR2 FYNNEI. CDR3 residues: CASRPNLAGPYEQYF. The CDR3 region has the DNA TGTGCCAGCAGGCCTAACCTAGCGGGGCCCTACGAGCAGTACTTC.

The chain has TRBV20-1 and TRBJ2-3; tentatively, D is TRBD2 (7 bases). Between the trimmed V and J ends, which lost 2 bases and 5 bases, there was a span of 26 bases. From germline, CDR1 is DFQATT and CDR2 SNEGSKA (reference sequence). This CDR3 region has 18 residues. The CDR3 bases are TGCAGTGCTAGATCCGGAGGCGGGGGCGATCCTCGGGGAGATACGCAGTATTTT. Residues: CSARSGGGGDPRGDTQYF.

The chain couples TRBV28 to TRBJ2-1; D unclear. Trimming removed 2 bases from V and 2 bases from J, with 10 bases in between. Germline V gene lookup returns CDR1 MDHEN and CDR2 SYDVKM. The CDR3 sequence is 15 residues long. CDR3 region: CASSLVAPTYNEQFF. The CDR3 coding sequence is TGTGCCAGCAGTTTAGTAGCACCGACCTACAATGAGCAGTTCTTC.

This chain uses TRBV6-1 with TRBJ1-2; the D gene is possibly TRBD1 (6 bases). Trimming cost V 2 bases and J 4 bases, with 8 bases left between them. The CDR3 sequence is 13 residues long. Germline-derived CDR1 and CDR2 are MNHNS and SASEGT. The CDR3 coding sequence is TGTGCCAGCAGTGAAAGGACAGTCTATGGCTACACCTTC. Its translation is CASSERTVYGYTF.

The rearrangement uses TRBV7-8 and TRBJ1-5; weak D call: TRBD1 (5 bases). The V end was cut by 1 base, the J end by 5 bases, with 9 bases between. The CDR3 extends over 14 amino acids. CDR1 is SGHVS, CDR2 FQNEAQ, per germline. As DNA, the CDR3 is TGTGCCAGCAGCTTAGAACAGGACTATCAGCCCCAGCATTTT. Residues: CASSLEQDYQPQHF.

This clonotype showed up just a few times. V usage is TRBV6-1 and J usage is TRBJ2-2; D uncertain. This CDR3 is built from 15 residues. Germline V gene lookup returns CDR1 MNHNS and CDR2 SASEGT. The germline V and J ends were trimmed by 5 bases and 6 bases, with 16 bases remaining between them. This chain's CDR3 is CASSPTRAGPGELFF. CDR3 sequence (DNA): TGTGCCAGCAGTCCGACCCGTGCCGGGCCCGGGGAGCTGTTTTTT.

This clonotype was recorded many times. In nucleotides, the CDR3 is TGCAGTGCTAGAGATACCAGTGACGACTACGAGCAGTACTTC. Its protein product is CSARDTSDDYEQYF. V usage is TRBV20-1 and J usage is TRBJ2-7; D unresolved. The CDR3 covers 14 residues. The germline V gene has CDR1 DFQATT and CDR2 SNEGSKA (reference sequence). The ends were cut back, 0 bases at V and 3 bases at J, with 12 bases in the middle.

This clonotype has only a few counts. V gene TRBV6-1 combines with J gene TRBJ1-5; D possibly corresponds to TRBD1 (6 bases). Germline-derived CDR1 and CDR2 are MNHNS and SASEGT. The germline V and J ends were trimmed by 6 bases and 2 bases, with 23 bases remaining between them. The CDR3 is made up of 18 amino acids. CDR3 protein: CASSIGGAGKGGNQPQHF. The CDR3 DNA is TGTGCCAGCAGCATCGGGGGGGCGGGTAAGGGCGGCAATCAGCCCCAGCATTTT.

This clonotype was counted at least ten times. This chain uses TRBV5-1 with TRBJ2-1; 9 bases are a match to TRBD1. The CDR3 has 15 amino acids. The trim removed 4 bases at V and 8 bases at J, leaving 10 bases unmatched. Germline V gene lookup returns CDR1 SGHRS and CDR2 YFSETQ. CDR3 protein: CASSPTGTGSDEQFF. The CDR3 DNA is TGCGCCAGCAGCCCGACCGGGACAGGGAGCGATGAGCAGTTCTTC.

This clonotype was seen only a few times. V and J are TRBV20-1 and TRBJ2-7, with D perhaps being TRBD1 or TRBD2 (6 bases each). Germline values: CDR1 DFQATT, CDR2 SNEGSKA (reference sequence). CDR3 length: 15 amino acids. V lost 7 bases and J lost 6, with 25 bases in between. The CDR3 sequence is CSVSDDRRGPTEQYF. Here the CDR3 DNA reads TGCAGTGTCTCAGACGACAGGAGGGGCCCAACCGAGCAGTACTTC.

This chain joins TRBV20-1 and TRBJ2-4; TRBD1 matches at 8 bases. J gave up 7 bases and V 5 bases, and 10 bases lay outside the gene matches. Germline-derived CDR1 and CDR2 are DFQATT and SNEGSKA (reference sequence). This CDR3 has 14 residues. The CDR3 reads CSAFNQGARNIQYF. The CDR3 nucleotides read TGCAGTGCTTTTAATCAGGGGGCGAGGAACATTCAGTACTTC.

This clonotype appeared many times. This chain uses TRBV4-3 with TRBJ2-2; D may be TRBD1 (7 bases). V was shortened by 4 bases and J by 2 bases, with 17 bases between the two germline ends. This CDR3 spans 17 amino acids. CDR1 is LGHNA, CDR2 YSLEER, per germline. Here the CDR3 reads CASSPTSGGPNTGELFF. CDR3 coding DNA: TGCGCCAGCAGCCCCACGTCAGGGGGGCCTAACACCGGGGAGCTGTTTTTT.

The rearrangement uses TRBV20-1 and TRBJ2-7; TRBD2 matches at 7 bases. This CDR3 comprises 15 residues. Germline CDR1 reads DFQATT; CDR2 reads SNEGSKA (reference sequence). V shed 1 base, J shed 3 bases, and the junction held 9 bases outside the gene matches. CDR3 coding DNA: TGCAGTGCTAGAGCCGACGGGCCGGGGGGCTACGAGCAGTACTTC. It translates to CSARADGPGGYEQYF.

This clonotype occurred many times. The gene calls are TRBV15 and TRBJ1-1; D not certain. Germline-derived CDR1 and CDR2 are LNHNV and YYDKDF (reference sequence). Deletions cut 0 bases from V and 8 bases from J, with 13 bases between. The CDR3 is 14 amino acids. Here the CDR3 DNA reads TGTGCCACCAGCAGAGATAGGCGGGGAGAGGAAGCTTTCTTT. Protein sequence: CATSRDRRGEEAFF.

This clonotype was found a few times. The chain has TRBV11-2 and TRBJ2-1; the D is unclear. Germline values: CDR1 SGHAT, CDR2 FQNNGV. CDR3 length equals 16 residues. The V end lost 4 bases, the J end lost 0 bases, and 13 bases lay between the germline ends. This chain's CDR3 is CASSSRTASSYNEQFF. CDR3 DNA sequence: TGTGCCAGCAGCTCCAGGACGGCAAGCTCCTACAATGAGCAGTTCTTC. Full variable domain (rest looked up from reference TRBV11-2 and TRBJ2-1): EAGVAQSPRYKIIEKRQSVAFWCNPISGHATLYWYQQILGQGPKLLIQFQNNGVVDDSQLPKDRFSAERLKGVDSTLKIQPAKLEDSAVYLCASSSRTASSYNEQFFGPGTRLTVL.